One and the same sample provided the 17 T cell receptor beta chains below, sequenced in a study of tumor-infiltrating lymphocytes in localized non-small cell lung cancer. Sequencing was performed with immunoSEQ multiplex PCR; in TCRdb, only in-frame clones are kept and a portion is missing. The data contain tens of thousands of clones, less than 70% of them singletons. Sample: lung tumor tissue. The receptors come from a human donor with non-small cell lung cancer.

This clone was observed a few times. CDR3 amino acids: CASSLEISNEQFF. Here the CDR3 DNA reads TGTGCCAGCAGCTTAGAGATTAGTAATGAGCAGTTCTTC. The rearrangement links TRBV7-9 to TRBJ2-1, with D unresolved. Between the trimmed V and J ends, which lost 1 base and 7 bases, there was a span of 8 bases. CDR3 length equals 13 residues. Looked up from germline, CDR1 is SEHNR and CDR2 is FQNEAQ (reference sequence).

The rearrangement uses TRBV29-1 and TRBJ2-3; tentatively, D is TRBD1 (5 bases). The V gene lost 3 bases and the J gene lost 1 base, with 11 bases spanning the gap. This CDR3 is 14 amino acids long. CDR1 SQVTM and CDR2 ANQGSEA come from the germline V gene. CDR3 DNA: TGCAGCGTTGATCACCCACAGGGCACAGATACGCAGTATTTT. This codes for CSVDHPQGTDTQYF.

Comments on this clone: Within the sample, other DNA sequences also encode this same CDR3. This chain links TRBV5-1 with TRBJ2-5; 10 bases map to TRBD2. The V gene end was trimmed by 4 bases and the J gene end by 2 bases; junction bases not matched to a gene: 2. The CDR3 length is 14 residues. CDR1 and CDR2 from the germline V gene are SGHRS and YFSETQ. The CDR3 region is CASSGLAVQETQYF. CDR3 in DNA: TGCGCCAGCAGCGGACTAGCGGTACAAGAGACCCAGTACTTC.

The chain carries TRBV18 and TRBJ2-1, with D hard to call. The CDR3 sequence is 12 residues long. Germline V gene lookup returns CDR1 KGHSH and CDR2 LQKENI. V was cut by 0 bases and J by 9 bases, with 6 bases left in between. The CDR3 loop is CASSPPLSEQFF. CDR3 nucleotides: TGTGCCAGCTCACCACCGTTAAGTGAGCAGTTCTTC.

The chain has TRBV28 and TRBJ2-1, with D uncertain. Germline V gene data show CDR1 as MDHEN and CDR2 as SYDVKM. The ends were cut back, 6 bases at V and 4 bases at J, with 7 bases in the middle. The CDR3 sequence is 12 residues long. The CDR3: CASSFRYNEQFF. In DNA, the CDR3 is TGTGCCAGCAGCTTCAGATACAATGAGCAGTTCTTC.

This chain links TRBV18 with TRBJ2-2; TRBD1 aligns across 9 bases. Germline values: CDR1 KGHSH, CDR2 LQKENI. This CDR3 has 15 residues. The ends lost 4 bases at V and 4 bases at J; junction bases unmatched: 4. The CDR3 DNA follows: TGTGCCAGCTCACTGGGACAGGGAAGCACCGGGGAGCTGTTTTTT. Encoded protein: CASSLGQGSTGELFF.

The chain is built from TRBV14 and TRBJ2-1, with D possibly matching TRBD1 (5 bases). CDR3 length: 16 amino acids. Between the trimmed V and J ends, which lost 1 base and 4 bases, there was a span of 14 bases. In germline, CDR1 is SGHDN, CDR2 FVKESK. The CDR3: CASSQVKGITYNEQFF. The CDR3 DNA follows: TGTGCCAGCAGCCAAGTTAAGGGGATTACATACAATGAGCAGTTCTTC.

The chain recombines TRBV27 with TRBJ1-2; D remains unclear. The CDR3 contains 14 residues. The V gene's germline CDR1 is MNHEY and CDR2 SMNVEV (reference sequence). V was shortened by 3 bases and J by 6 bases, with 14 bases between the two germline ends. The CDR3 sequence: CASSFYIGSHGYTF. The CDR3 DNA reads TGTGCCAGCAGTTTCTACATCGGTAGCCATGGCTACACCTTC.

The genes are TRBV7-2 and TRBJ2-5, with no clear D. The length of the CDR3 is 14 residues. The ends were cut back, 2 bases at V and 1 base at J, with 8 bases in the middle. Germline assignment: CDR1 SGHTA and CDR2 FQGNSA. The CDR3 nucleotides read TGTGCCAGCAGCTTACGGCAGACCCAAGAGACCCAGTACTTC. Its translation is CASSLRQTQETQYF.

This clone was detected only a few times. V usage is TRBV7-9 and J usage is TRBJ1-2, with 7 positions matching TRBD1. This CDR3 is 15 amino acids long. CDR1 is SEHNR and CDR2 is FQNEAQ in the germline V gene (reference sequence). J was trimmed by 4 bases and V by 5 bases; bases with no gene match: 10. CDR3 region: CASSTGTASFYGYTF. The CDR3 bases are TGTGCCAGCAGCACGGGGACAGCCAGTTTCTATGGCTACACCTTC.

This clone showed up just once. The chain couples TRBV27 to TRBJ1-2, with 10 bases lining up with TRBD1. Germline CDR1 and CDR2: MNHEY and SMNVEV (reference sequence). J gave up 7 bases and V 5 bases, and 4 bases lay outside the gene matches. This CDR3 region has 13 residues. CDR3 coding DNA: TGTGCCAGCAGTGGACGGACAGGGGGTGGCTACACCTTC. This sequence encodes CASSGRTGGGYTF.

This chain links TRBV10-3 with TRBJ2-7, with TRBD2 identical over 12 bases. Germline V gene data show CDR1 as ENHRY and CDR2 as SYGVKD. The CDR3 has 14 residues. With 4 bases clipped from V and 4 bases from J, the junction kept 2 bases outside the gene matches. The CDR3, as DNA: TGTGCCATCAGTGGGGGGACTAGCGGGTACGAGCAGTACTTC. Amino acids: CAISGGTSGYEQYF.

CDR3 amino acids: CASSYSGVAVYEQYF. The CDR3 region has the DNA TGTGCCAGCAGTTACTCTGGGGTAGCGGTCTACGAGCAGTACTTC. The V and J genes are TRBV6-5 and TRBJ2-7; a weak D match, TRBD2 (6 bases). This CDR3 has 15 residues. Germline V lookup: CDR1 MNHEY, CDR2 SVGAGI. Trimming pared 0 bases from V and 3 bases from J, leaving 12 bases between.

The chain recombines TRBV7-8 with TRBJ1-2; D unclear. Germline V gene sequence: CDR1 SGHVS, CDR2 FQNEAQ. The germline V and J ends were trimmed by 1 base and 4 bases, with 13 bases remaining between them. This CDR3 region has 15 residues. CDR3 sequence (DNA): TGTGCCAGCAGCTTAGTTGAGGGTGCGGCCTATGGCTACACCTTC. As protein: CASSLVEGAAYGYTF.

V usage is TRBV29-1 and J usage is TRBJ1-2; tentatively, D is TRBD1 (5 bases). The CDR3 totals 13 residues. V dropped 6 bases and J dropped 8 bases, with 19 bases sitting between them. Germline V gene lookup returns CDR1 SQVTM and CDR2 ANQGSEA. The CDR3 here is CSVRANLQGGYTF. In DNA, the CDR3 is TGCAGCGTCCGCGCAAACCTTCAGGGAGGCTACACCTTC.

This chain links TRBV29-1 with TRBJ2-1; D is possibly TRBD2 (5 bases). V lost 4 bases and J 2 bases, leaving 12 bases between the germline ends. Germline lookup yields CDR1 SQVTM and CDR2 ANQGSEA. This CDR3 spans 14 amino acids. The CDR3 is CSVGRLAAYNEQFF. CDR3 DNA: TGCAGCGTTGGTAGGCTAGCCGCCTACAATGAGCAGTTCTTC.

The chain combines TRBV5-5 with TRBJ2-1, with D maybe TRBD1 (5 bases). From germline, CDR1 is SGHKS and CDR2 YYEKEE (reference sequence). This CDR3 has 15 residues. Trimming took 4 bases from V and 1 from J, leaving 12 bases between them. The CDR3 nucleotides are TGTGCCAGCAGCCTCAGGGAAAGGTCCTACAATGAGCAGTTCTTC. It yields the protein CASSLRERSYNEQFF.